A selection of T cell receptor beta chains follows, all from one sample in a study of cytomegalovirus exposure and HLA in healthy donors. Only in-frame clones appear in the TCRdb table, and some are missing; sequencing was by immunoSEQ multiplex PCR. Found here are roughly 60,000 clones; the top ten clones hold 3.6%. Sequencing used PBMCs. The receptor set was obtained from a woman aged 18-29 years in good health and CMV-seronegative. Each CDR3 is given with its conserved first and last residue. Fields, in order: V gene, J gene, CDR3 protein.

TRBV9	TRBJ2-3	CASSVGTSGGPALKTITDTQYF
TRBV27	TRBJ2-7	CASSLSLLPAGGPYEQYF
TRBV5-1	TRBJ2-7	CASSSHGGRNLREQYF
TRBV7-9	TRBJ1-1	CASSLIGGGYMNTEAFF
TRBV12-5	TRBJ2-7	CASGSGEGGNEQYF
TRBV30	TRBJ2-3	CAWTRTGSTDTQYF
TRBV25-1	TRBJ2-3	CASSVSGLVTDTQYF
TRBV2	TRBJ2-7	CASGILAGPPTEQYF
TRBV29-1	TRBJ1-1	CSAKRGEQGKKNTEAFF
TRBV10-3	TRBJ1-2	CAITGTGQGGYTF
TRBV27	TRBJ1-1	CASSLQLDTEAFF
TRBV6-5	TRBJ1-5	CASSLQGAWQPQHF
TRBV5-1	TRBJ2-1	CASSLENGKRNEQFF
TRBV25-1	TRBJ2-2	CASSEYTGGAGELFF
TRBV4-1	TRBJ1-2	CASSQDTTGQGIYYGYTF
TRBV30	TRBJ2-7	CAGSVGLGQGYEQYF
TRBV4-1	TRBJ2-6	CASSRGQGSAGANVLTF
TRBV27	TRBJ1-5	CASWTGGINQPQHF
TRBV19	TRBJ1-1	CASRLDGTDPGGAEAFF
TRBV2	TRBJ2-3	CASTGDRGTDTQYF
TRBV5-1	TRBJ2-7	CASSPTTSKDYEQYF
TRBV5-4	TRBJ2-7	CASSSGLASYEQYF
TRBV28	TRBJ2-3	CASSFILAALQYF
TRBV18	TRBJ1-3	CASSSTGGSSGNTIYF
TRBV2	TRBJ2-1	CASLLAGDTFF
TRBV5-4	TRBJ2-7	CASSLFNSDYEQYF
TRBV5-3	TRBJ2-7	CARSLDSSYEQYF
TRBV7-8	TRBJ2-7	CASSLGQDYEQYF
TRBV7-8	TRBJ2-7	CASSLGQGVYEQYF
TRBV28	TRBJ2-1	CASSFYGTSGGDSYNEQFF
TRBV27	TRBJ1-4	CASSWSGGNEKLFF
TRBV27	TRBJ2-7	CASSDLGAADEQYF
TRBV6-1	TRBJ2-1	CASSEEGGWNEQFF
TRBV25-1	TRBJ1-2	CASSELTGDGGYGYTF
TRBV7-2	TRBJ2-3	CASSLGAYTDTQYF
TRBV30	TRBJ2-7	CAWTPPSGRVANEQYF
TRBV6-1	TRBJ2-7	CASETGYYEQYF
TRBV7-9	TRBJ1-6	CASSSGQALNSPLHF
TRBV6-6	TRBJ1-6	CASNQGARTPLHF
TRBV7-9	TRBJ2-6	CASSPVLGAGANVLTF
TRBV25-1	TRBJ2-3	CASCDKQGSTDTQYF
TRBV4-1	TRBJ1-2	CASSQPTWGSNLPYTF
TRBV11-3	TRBJ1-2	CASSLGQVGGYTF
TRBV4-1	TRBJ2-7	CASSYRDSTFYEQYF
TRBV6-6	TRBJ2-7	CASSLAWGRSYEQYF
TRBV29-1	TRBJ1-5	CSVVNGDTNQPQHF
TRBV10-3	TRBJ1-2	CAIRGEDYGYTF
TRBV7-9	TRBJ2-7	CASSLGRGILAYEQYF
TRBV4-1	TRBJ1-1	CASSQEGQGLNTEAFF
TRBV27	TRBJ2-3	CASSLAYGTGGQSTDTQYF
TRBV19	TRBJ1-1	CASSTIQGMNTEAFF